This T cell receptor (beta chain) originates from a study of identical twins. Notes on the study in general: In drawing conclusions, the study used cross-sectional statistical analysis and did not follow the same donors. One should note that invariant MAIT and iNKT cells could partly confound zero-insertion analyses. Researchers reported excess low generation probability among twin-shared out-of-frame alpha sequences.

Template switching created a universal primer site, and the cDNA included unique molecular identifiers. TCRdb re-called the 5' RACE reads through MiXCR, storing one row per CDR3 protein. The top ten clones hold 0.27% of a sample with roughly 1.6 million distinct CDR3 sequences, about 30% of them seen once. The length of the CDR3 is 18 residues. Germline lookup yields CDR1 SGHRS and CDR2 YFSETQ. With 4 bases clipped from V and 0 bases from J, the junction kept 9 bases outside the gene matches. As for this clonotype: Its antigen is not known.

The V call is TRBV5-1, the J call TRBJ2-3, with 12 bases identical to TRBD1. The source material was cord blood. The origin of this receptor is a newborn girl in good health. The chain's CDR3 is CASSPRDRGLSSTDTQYF. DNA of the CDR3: TGCGCCAGCAGCCCCCGGGACAGGGGGCTTTCTAGCACAGATACGCAGTATTTT.